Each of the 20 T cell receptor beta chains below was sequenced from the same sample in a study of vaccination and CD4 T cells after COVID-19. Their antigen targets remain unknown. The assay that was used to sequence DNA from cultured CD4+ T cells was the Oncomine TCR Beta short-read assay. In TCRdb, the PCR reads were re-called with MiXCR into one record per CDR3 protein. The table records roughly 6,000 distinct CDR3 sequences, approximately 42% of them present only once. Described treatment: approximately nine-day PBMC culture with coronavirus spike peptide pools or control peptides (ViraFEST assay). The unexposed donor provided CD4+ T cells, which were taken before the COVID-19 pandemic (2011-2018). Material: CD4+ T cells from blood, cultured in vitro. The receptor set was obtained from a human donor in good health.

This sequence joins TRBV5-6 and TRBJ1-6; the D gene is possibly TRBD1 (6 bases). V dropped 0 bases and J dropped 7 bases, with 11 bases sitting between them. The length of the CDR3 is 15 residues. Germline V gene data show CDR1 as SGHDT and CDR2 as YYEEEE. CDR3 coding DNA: TGTGCCAGCAGCTTGGTGGCAGGGGCCAATTCACCCCTCCACTTT. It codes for CASSLVAGANSPLHF.

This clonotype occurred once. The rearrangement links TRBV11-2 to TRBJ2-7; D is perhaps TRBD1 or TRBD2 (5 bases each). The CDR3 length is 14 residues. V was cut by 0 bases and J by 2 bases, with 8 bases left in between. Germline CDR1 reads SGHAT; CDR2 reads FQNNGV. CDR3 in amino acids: CASSLERGPYEQYF. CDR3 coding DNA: TGTGCCAGCAGCTTAGAGAGGGGACCCTACGAGCAGTACTTC.

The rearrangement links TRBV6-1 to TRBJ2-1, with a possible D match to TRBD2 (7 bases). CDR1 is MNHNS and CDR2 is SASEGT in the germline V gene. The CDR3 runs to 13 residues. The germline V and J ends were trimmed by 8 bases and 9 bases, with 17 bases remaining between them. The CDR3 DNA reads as TGTGCCAGCGAGGGGGGGGGTCAGGTTGAGCAGTTCTTC. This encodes CASEGGGQVEQFF.

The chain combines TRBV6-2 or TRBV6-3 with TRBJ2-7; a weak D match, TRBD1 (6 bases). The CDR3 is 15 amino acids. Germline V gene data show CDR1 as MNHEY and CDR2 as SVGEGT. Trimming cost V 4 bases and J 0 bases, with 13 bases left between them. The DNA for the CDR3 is TGTGCCAGCAGTTTTACAACAGGGAGCTCCTACGAGCAGTACTTC. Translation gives CASSFTTGSSYEQYF.

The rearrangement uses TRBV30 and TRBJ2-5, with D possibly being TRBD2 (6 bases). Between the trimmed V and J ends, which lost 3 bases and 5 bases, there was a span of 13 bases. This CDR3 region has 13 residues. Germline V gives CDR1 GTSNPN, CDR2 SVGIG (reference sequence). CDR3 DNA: TGTGCCTGGAGAGTTGGCGGGGCGGAGACCCAGTACTTC. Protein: CAWRVGGAETQYF.

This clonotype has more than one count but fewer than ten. The CDR3 loop is CASSLDRGTAFF. The DNA for the CDR3 is TGTGCCAGCAGCTTGGATCGGGGAACAGCTTTCTTT. The V and J genes are TRBV5-4 and TRBJ1-1; no firm D call. This CDR3 has 12 residues. Germline V gene lookup returns CDR1 SGHNT and CDR2 YYREEE (reference sequence). Trimming cost V 0 bases and J 10 bases, with 10 bases left between them.

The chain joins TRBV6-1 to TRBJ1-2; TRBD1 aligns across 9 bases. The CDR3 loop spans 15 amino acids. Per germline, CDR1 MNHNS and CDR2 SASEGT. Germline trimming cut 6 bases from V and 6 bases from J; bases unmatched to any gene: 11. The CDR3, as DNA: TGTGCCAGCAGCCTAGGAGGACAGGGGACGCATGGCTACACCTTC. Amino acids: CASSLGGQGTHGYTF.

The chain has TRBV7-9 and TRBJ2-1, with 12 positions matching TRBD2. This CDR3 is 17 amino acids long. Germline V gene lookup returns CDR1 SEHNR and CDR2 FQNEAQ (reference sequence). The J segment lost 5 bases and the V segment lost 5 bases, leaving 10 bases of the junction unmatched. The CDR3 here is CASSRRALAGGDNEQFF. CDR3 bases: TGTGCCAGCAGCCGAAGGGCTCTAGCGGGAGGGGACAATGAGCAGTTCTTC.

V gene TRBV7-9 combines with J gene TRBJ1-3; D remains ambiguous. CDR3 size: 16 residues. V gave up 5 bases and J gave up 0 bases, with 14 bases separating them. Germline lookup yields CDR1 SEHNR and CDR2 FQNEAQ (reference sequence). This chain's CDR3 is CASSPFTVISGNTIYF. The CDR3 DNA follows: TGTGCCAGCAGCCCATTTACAGTTATCTCTGGAAACACCATATATTTT.

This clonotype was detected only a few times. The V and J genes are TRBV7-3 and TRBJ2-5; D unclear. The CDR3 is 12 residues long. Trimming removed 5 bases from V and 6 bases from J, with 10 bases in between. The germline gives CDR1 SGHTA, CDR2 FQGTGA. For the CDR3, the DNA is TGTGCCAGCAGCCCAAACGGACAGACCCAGTACTTC. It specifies CASSPNGQTQYF.

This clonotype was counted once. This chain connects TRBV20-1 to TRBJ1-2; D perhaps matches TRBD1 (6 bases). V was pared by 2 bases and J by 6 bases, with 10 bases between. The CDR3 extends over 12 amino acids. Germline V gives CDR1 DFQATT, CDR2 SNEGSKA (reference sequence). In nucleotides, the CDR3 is TGCAGTGCTAGACCACAGGGAGATGGCTACACCTTC. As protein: CSARPQGDGYTF.

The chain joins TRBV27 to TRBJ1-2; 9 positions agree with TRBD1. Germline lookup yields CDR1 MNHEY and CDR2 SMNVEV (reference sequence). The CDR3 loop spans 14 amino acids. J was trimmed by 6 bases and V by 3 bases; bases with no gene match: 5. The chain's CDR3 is CASSFRQGGDGYTF. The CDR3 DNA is TGTGCCAGCAGTTTCCGACAGGGGGGTGATGGCTACACCTTC.

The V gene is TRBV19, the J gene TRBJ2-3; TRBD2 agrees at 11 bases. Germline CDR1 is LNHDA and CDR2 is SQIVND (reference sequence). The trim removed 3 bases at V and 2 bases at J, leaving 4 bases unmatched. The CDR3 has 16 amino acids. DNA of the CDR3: TGTGCCAGTAGTATTTCGACTAGCGGGGTCACAGATACGCAGTATTTT. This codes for CASSISTSGVTDTQYF.

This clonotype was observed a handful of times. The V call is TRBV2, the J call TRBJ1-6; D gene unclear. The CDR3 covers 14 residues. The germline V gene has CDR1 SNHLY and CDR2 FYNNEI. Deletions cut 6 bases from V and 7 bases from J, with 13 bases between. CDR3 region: CASRSREENSPLHF. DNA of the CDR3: TGTGCCAGCAGAAGCCGGGAGGAGAATTCACCCCTCCACTTT.

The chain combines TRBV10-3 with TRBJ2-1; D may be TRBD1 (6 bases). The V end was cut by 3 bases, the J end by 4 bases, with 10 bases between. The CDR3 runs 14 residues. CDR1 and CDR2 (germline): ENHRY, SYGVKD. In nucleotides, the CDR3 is TGTGCCATCAGTGAAGGGCAGGGGTACAATGAGCAGTTCTTC. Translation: CAISEGQGYNEQFF.

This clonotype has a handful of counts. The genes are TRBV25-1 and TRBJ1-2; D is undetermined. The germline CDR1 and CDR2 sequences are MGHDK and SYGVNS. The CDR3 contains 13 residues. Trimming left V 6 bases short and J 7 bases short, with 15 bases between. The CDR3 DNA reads TGTGCCAGCAGCGACTATGGGGTACCTGGCTACACCTTC. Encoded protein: CASSDYGVPGYTF.

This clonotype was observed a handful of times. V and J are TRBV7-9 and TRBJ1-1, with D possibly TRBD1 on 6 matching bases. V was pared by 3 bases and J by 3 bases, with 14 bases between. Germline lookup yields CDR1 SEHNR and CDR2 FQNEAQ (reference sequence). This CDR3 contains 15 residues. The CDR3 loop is CASSLRGEGDTEAFF. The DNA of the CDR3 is TGTGCCAGCAGCTTGAGGGGCGAGGGGGACACTGAAGCTTTCTTT.

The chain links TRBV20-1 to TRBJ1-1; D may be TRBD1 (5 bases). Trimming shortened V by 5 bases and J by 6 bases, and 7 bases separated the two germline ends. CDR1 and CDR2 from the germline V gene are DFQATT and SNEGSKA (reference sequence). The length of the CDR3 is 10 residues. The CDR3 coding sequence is TGCAGTGCTTGGGGGGCTGAAGCTTTCTTT. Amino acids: CSAWGAEAFF.

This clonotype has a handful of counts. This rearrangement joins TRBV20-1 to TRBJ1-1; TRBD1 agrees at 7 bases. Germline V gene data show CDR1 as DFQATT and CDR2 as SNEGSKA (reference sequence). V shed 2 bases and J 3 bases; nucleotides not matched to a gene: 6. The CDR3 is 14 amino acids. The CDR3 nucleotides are TGCAGTGCTAGAACAGGGGAGTGGGACACTGAAGCTTTCTTT. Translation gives CSARTGEWDTEAFF.

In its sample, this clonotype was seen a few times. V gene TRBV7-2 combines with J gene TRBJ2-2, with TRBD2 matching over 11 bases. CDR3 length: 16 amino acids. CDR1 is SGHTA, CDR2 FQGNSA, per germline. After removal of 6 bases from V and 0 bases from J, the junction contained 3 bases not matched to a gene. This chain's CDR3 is CASRNSGGANTGELFF. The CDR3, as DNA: TGTGCCAGCAGGAATAGCGGGGGGGCGAACACCGGGGAGCTGTTTTTT.